These 2 T cell receptor beta chains were sequenced from one sample in a study of OX40 agonist ivuxolimab in advanced cancers. Some clones are missing from TCRdb's copy, which holds only in-frame ones; the method was immunoSEQ multiplex PCR. The repertoire holds under 80,000 clones, with around 80% as singletons. The specimen was CD4+ or CD8+ T cells sorted from blood, collected in a trial of the OX40 agonist ivuxolimab. These receptors were taken from an adult with an advanced solid tumor such as melanoma, head and neck, liver or kidney cancer.

The chain links TRBV5-1 to TRBJ1-1; D ambiguous. The V gene lost 2 bases and the J gene lost 1 base, with 9 bases spanning the gap. The CDR3 is made up of 14 amino acids. Germline loops: CDR1 SGHRS, CDR2 YFSETQ. CDR3 amino acids: CASSFLTENTEAFF. For the CDR3, the DNA is TGCGCCAGCAGCTTCCTTACAGAGAACACTGAAGCTTTCTTT.

This clone was seen a single time. The chain is built from TRBV5-1 and TRBJ2-2, with 12 bases identical to TRBD2. This CDR3 spans 17 amino acids. The trim removed 0 bases at V and 7 bases at J, leaving 7 bases unmatched. Germline CDR1 SGHRS, CDR2 YFSETQ. CDR3 sequence reads: CASSLVLAGGPDGELFF. The CDR3 DNA reads TGCGCCAGCAGCTTGGTTCTAGCGGGAGGGCCGGACGGGGAGCTGTTTTTT.